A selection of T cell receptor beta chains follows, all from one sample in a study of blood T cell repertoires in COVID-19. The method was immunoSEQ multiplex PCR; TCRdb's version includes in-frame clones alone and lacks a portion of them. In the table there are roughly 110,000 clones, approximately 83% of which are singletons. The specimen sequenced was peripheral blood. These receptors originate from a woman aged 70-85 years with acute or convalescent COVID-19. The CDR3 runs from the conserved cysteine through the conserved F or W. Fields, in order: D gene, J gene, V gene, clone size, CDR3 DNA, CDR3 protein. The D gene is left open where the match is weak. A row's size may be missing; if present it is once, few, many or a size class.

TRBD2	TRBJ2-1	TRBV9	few	TGTGCCAGCAGCGCCCAACAGCTAGCGGGGGGCAATGAGCAGTTCTTC	CASSAQQLAGGNEQFF
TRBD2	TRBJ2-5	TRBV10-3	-	TGTGCCGTAAATCCCGGGACTAATGGCGAGACCCAGTACTTC	CAVNPGTNGETQYF
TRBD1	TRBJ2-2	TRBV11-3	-	TGTGCCAGCAGTTACATACAGGGGACGAACACCGGGGAGCTGTTTTTT	CASSYIQGTNTGELFF
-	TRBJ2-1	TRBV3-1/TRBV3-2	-	TGTGCCAGCAGCCAAGATCGGTCCGGAGGGCCGCAGTTCTTC	CASSQDRSGGPQFF
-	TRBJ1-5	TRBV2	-	TGTGCCAGCAGTGGACAGGTCCAAAATTCAGGCCAGCCCCAGCATTTT	CASSGQVQNSGQPQHF
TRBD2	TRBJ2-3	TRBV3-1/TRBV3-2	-	TGTGCCAGCAGTCCCTGGCGGGGGAGCACAGATACGCAGTATTTT	CASSPWRGSTDTQYF
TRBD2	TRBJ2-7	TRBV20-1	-	TGCAGTGCTAGTGATACGGCTAGCGGGATCGGGGAGCAGTACTTC	CSASDTASGIGEQYF
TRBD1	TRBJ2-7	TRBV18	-	TGTGCCAGCTCACCACGACAGGGGATCTACGAGCAGTACTTC	CASSPRQGIYEQYF
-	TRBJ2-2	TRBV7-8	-	TGTGCCAGCAGCTTAATCCTTCCGACAGGGGAGCTGTTTTTT	CASSLILPTGELFF
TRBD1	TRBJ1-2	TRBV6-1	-	TGTGCCAGCAGTGAAGGGGGGACAGGGGGCCTTCTCTATGGCTACACCTTC	CASSEGGTGGLLYGYTF
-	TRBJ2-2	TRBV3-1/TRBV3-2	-	TGTGCCAGCAGCTCCTCTCAGGGCACCGGGGAGCTGTTTTTT	CASSSSQGTGELFF
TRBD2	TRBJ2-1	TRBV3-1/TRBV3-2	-	TGTGCCAGCAGCCCCAGCGGCGGGGGGGCAGTTAGTGAGCAGTTCTTC	CASSPSGGGAVSEQFF
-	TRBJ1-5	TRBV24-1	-	TGTGCCACCAGTGATTCCCGACAGGTAGGAGATCAGCCCCAGCATTTT	CATSDSRQVGDQPQHF
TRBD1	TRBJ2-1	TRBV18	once	TGTGCCAGCTCCCCAAGGGGACAGGGGGCGAACAATGAGCAGTTCTTC	CASSPRGQGANNEQFF
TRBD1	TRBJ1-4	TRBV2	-	TGTGCCATTACAGGGGGGAATGAAAAACTGTTTTTT	CAITGGNEKLFF
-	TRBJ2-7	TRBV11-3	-	TGTGCCAGCAGCTTATCCCCCCATCGGGAGCAGTACTTC	CASSLSPHREQYF
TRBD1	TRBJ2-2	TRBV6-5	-	TGTGCCAGCACCCCGACAGGGCTGAACACCGGGGAGCTGTTTTTT	CASTPTGLNTGELFF
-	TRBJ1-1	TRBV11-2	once	TGTGCCAGCAGCTGGGCCGCCCGGAACACTGAAGCTTTCTTT	CASSWAARNTEAFF
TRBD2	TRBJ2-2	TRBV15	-	TGTGCCACCAGCCCCGGACTAGCGCACACCGGGGAGCTGTTTTTT	CATSPGLAHTGELFF
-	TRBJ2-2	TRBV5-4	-	TGTGCCAGCAGCCTCACACGGGCGAACACCGGGGAGCTGTTTTTT	CASSLTRANTGELFF
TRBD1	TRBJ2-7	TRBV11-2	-	TGTGCCAGCAGCTCGGGGACAGGGGGCTTCTACGAGCAGTACTTC	CASSSGTGGFYEQYF
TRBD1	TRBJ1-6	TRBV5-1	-	TGCGCCAGCAGCCCGTCCCCAGGGACAGGGGGCAATTCACCCCTCCACTTT	CASSPSPGTGGNSPLHF
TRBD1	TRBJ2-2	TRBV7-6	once	TGTGCCAGCAGCGCGACAGGGGGGAACACCGGGGAGCTGTTTTTT	CASSATGGNTGELFF
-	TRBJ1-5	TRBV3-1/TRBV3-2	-	TGTGCCAGCAGCCGAATCCCGGGGAGCGGCCAGCCCCAGCATTTT	CASSRIPGSGQPQHF
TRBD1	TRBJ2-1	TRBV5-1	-	TGCGCCAGCAGCTTGGTTTCCGGGACAGGGGGCAATGAGCAGTTCTTC	CASSLVSGTGGNEQFF